The source of this T cell receptor (beta chain) is a study of cytomegalovirus exposure and HLA in healthy donors. Study context: The study placed about 86% of its roughly 400 genotyped donors in the Caucasian-associated ancestry cluster.

PCR amplification relied on 60 Vbeta primers (plus 13 Jbeta primers). The repertoire was sequenced with immunoSEQ multiplex PCR; TCRdb's copy has only in-frame clones and lacks some. The sample shows approximately 110,000 clones, approximately 78% of them seen only once. In this sample, this clone turned up a few times. Mismatch with germline at one junction end may stem from a read error. CDR3 length: 14 amino acids. The V gene's germline CDR1 is SGHTA and CDR2 FQGNSA. The sample taken for sequencing was PBMCs. This chain links TRBV7-2 with TRBJ2-1; 8 nucleotides align to TRBD1. The origin of this receptor is a man aged 35 to 55 in good health and CMV-seronegative. In DNA form, the CDR3 reads TGTGCCAACAGCCGGGGACAGGCGTACAATGAGCAGTTCTTC. Encoded protein: CANSRGQAYNEQFF.